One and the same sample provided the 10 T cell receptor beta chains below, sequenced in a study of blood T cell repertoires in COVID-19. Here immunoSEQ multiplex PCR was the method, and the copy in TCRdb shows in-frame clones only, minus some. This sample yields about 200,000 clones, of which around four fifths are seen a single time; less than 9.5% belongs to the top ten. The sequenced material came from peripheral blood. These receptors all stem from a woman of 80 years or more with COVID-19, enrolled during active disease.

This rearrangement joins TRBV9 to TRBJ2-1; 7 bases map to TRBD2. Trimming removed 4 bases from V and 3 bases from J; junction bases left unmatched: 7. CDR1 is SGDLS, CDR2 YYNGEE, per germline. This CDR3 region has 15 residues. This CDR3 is CASSSSGILYNEQFF. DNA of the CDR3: TGTGCCAGCAGCTCGAGCGGGATCCTCTACAATGAGCAGTTCTTC. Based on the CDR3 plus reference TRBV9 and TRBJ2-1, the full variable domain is DSGVTQTPKHLITATGQRVTLRCSPRSGDLSVYWYQQSLDQGLQFLIQYYNGEERAKGNILERFSAQQFPDLHSELNLSSLELGDSALYFCASSSSGILYNEQFFGPGTRLTVL.

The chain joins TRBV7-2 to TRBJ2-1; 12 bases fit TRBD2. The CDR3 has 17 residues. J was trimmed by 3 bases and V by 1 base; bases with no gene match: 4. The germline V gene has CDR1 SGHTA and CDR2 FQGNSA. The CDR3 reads CASSLVGTSGLYNEQFF. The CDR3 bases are TGTGCCAGCAGCTTAGTTGGGACTAGCGGGCTCTACAATGAGCAGTTCTTC. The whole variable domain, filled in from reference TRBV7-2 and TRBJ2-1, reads GAGVSQSPSNKVTEKGKDVELRCDPISGHTALYWYRQSLGQGLEFLIYFQGNSAPDKSGLPSDRFSAERTGGSVSTLTIQRTQQEDSAVYLCASSLVGTSGLYNEQFFGPGTRLTVL.

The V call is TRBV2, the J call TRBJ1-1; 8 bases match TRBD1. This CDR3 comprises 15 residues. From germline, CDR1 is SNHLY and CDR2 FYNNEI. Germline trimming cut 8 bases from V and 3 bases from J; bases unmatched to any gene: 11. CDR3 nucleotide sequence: TGTGCCAGCGAGGCCCTGGGGACAGGTCACACTGAAGCTTTCTTT. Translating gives CASEALGTGHTEAFF.

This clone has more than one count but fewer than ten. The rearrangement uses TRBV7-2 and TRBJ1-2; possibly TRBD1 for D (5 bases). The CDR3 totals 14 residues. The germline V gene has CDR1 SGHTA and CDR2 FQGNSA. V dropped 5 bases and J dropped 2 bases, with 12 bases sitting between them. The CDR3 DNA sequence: TGTGCCAGCAGCATAGAGGGGTCCAACTATGGCTACACCTTC. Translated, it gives CASSIEGSNYGYTF.

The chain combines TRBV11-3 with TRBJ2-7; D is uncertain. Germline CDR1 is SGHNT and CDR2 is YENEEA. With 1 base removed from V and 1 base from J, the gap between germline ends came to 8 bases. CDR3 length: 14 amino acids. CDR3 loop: CASSLGGTSYEQYF. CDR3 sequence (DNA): TGTGCCAGCAGCTTAGGTGGCACATCCTACGAGCAGTACTTC.

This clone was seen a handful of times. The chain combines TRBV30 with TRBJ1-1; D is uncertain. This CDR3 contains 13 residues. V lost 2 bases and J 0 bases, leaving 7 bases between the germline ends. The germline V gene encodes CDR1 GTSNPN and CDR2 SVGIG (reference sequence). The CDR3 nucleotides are TGTGCCTGGAGTTGGGCCGTGAACACTGAAGCTTTCTTT. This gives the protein CAWSWAVNTEAFF.

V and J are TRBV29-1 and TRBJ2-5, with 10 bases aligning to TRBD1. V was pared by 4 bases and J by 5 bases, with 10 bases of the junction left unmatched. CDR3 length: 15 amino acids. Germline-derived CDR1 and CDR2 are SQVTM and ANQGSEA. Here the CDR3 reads CSVGSDRGLVETQYF. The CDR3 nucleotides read TGCAGCGTTGGGTCCGACAGGGGGCTTGTGGAGACCCAGTACTTC. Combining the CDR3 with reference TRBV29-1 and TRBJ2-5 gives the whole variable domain SAVISQKPSRDICQRGTSLTIQCQVDSQVTMMFWYRQQPGQSLTLIATANQGSEATYESGFVIDKFPISRPNLTFSTLTVSNMSPEDSSIYLCSVGSDRGLVETQYFGPGTRLLVL.

The DNA for the CDR3 is TGCGCCAGTAGGGTAGGAGGGAACACTGAAGCTTTCTTT. Residues: CASRVGGNTEAFF. The J gene is TRBJ1-1, the V gene TRBV5-1; no firm D call. Trimming took 8 bases from V and 1 from J, leaving 12 bases between them. This CDR3 has 13 residues. CDR1 and CDR2 from the germline V gene are SGHRS and YFSETQ.

CDR3 sequence (DNA): TGTGCCAGCAGTTTAAACCCGACAGGGCTGGGTGGCTACACCTTC. It translates to CASSLNPTGLGGYTF. V gene TRBV27 combines with J gene TRBJ1-2, with 7 bases matching TRBD1. CDR1 is MNHEY, CDR2 SMNVEV, per germline (reference sequence). Trimming at V came to 2 bases and at J to 7 bases, leaving 10 bases not matched to a gene. The CDR3 is 15 residues long.

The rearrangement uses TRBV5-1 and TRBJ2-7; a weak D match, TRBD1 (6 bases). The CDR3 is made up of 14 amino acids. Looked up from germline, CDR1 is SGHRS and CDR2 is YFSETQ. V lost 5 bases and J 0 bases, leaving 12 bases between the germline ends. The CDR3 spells CASRRGTGSYEQYF. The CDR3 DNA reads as TGCGCCAGCAGGAGGGGGACGGGCTCCTACGAGCAGTACTTC.